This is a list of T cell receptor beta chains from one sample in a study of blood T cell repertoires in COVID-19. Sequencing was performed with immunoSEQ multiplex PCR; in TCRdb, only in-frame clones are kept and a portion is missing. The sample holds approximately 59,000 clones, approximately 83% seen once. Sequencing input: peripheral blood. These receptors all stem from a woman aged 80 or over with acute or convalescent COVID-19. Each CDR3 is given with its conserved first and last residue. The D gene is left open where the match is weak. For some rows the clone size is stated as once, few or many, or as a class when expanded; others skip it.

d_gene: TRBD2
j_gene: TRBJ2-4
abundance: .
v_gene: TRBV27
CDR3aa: CASSLKGLDNIQYF
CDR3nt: TGTGCCAGCAGTTTAAAGGGACTAGACAACATTCAGTACTTC

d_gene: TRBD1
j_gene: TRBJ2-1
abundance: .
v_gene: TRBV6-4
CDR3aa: CASSQQGESYNEQFF
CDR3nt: TGTGCCAGCAGTCAACAGGGGGAATCCTACAATGAGCAGTTCTTC

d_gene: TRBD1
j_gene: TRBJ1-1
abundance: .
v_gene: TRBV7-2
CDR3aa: CASSPGQISGTEAFF
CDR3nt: TGTGCCAGCAGCCCGGGACAGATCTCGGGCACTGAAGCTTTCTTT

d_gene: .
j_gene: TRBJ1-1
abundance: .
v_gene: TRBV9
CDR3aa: CASSVLFDSQNTEAFF
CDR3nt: TGTGCCAGCAGCGTTCTTTTCGACAGCCAGAACACTGAAGCTTTCTTT

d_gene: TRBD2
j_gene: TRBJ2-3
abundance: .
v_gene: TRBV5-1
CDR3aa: CASSQTSSTDTQYF
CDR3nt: TGCGCCAGCAGCCAGACTAGCAGCACAGATACGCAGTATTTT

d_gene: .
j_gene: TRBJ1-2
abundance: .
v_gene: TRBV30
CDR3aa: CAWKEVYGYTF
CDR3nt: TGTGCCTGGAAGGAGGTCTATGGCTACACCTTC

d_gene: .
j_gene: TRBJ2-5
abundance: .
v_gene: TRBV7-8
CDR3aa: CASSLIRQGSLETQYF
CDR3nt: TGTGCCAGCAGCTTAATACGTCAGGGTTCGTTGGAGACCCAGTACTTC

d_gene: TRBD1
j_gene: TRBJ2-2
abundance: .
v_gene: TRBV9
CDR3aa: CASSPTDRVMTGELFF
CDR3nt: TGTGCCAGCAGCCCAACGGACAGGGTTATGACCGGGGAGCTGTTTTTT

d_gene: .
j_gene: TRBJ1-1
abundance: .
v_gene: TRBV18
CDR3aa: CATADSQNTEAFF
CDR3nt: TGTGCCACTGCGGACAGCCAGAACACTGAAGCTTTCTTT

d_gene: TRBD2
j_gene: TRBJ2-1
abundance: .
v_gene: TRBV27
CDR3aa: CASSTGTSGYNEQFF
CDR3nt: TGTGCCAGCAGCACCGGGACTAGCGGCTACAATGAGCAGTTCTTC

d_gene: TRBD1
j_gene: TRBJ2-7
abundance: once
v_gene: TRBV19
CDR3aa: CASSQQGATIEQYF
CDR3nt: TGTGCCAGTAGTCAACAGGGGGCGACGATCGAGCAGTACTTC

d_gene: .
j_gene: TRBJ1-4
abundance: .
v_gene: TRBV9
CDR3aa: CASSVQGATNEKLFF
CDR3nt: TGTGCCAGCAGCGTGCAGGGTGCAACTAATGAAAAACTGTTTTTT

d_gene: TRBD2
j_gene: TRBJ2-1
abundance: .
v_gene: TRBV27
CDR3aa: CASSPTRTSGRGNEQFF
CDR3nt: TGTGCCAGCAGTCCGACCCGGACTAGCGGGAGGGGGAATGAGCAGTTCTTC

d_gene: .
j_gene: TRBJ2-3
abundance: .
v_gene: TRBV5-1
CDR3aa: CASSPRSVGGFTDTQYF
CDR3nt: TGCGCCAGCAGCCCTCGATCGGTGGGGGGATTCACAGATACGCAGTATTTT

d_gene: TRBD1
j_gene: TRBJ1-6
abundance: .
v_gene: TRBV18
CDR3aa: CASSPTGGIYNSPLHF
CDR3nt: TGTGCCAGCTCACCAACAGGGGGCATCTATAATTCACCCCTCCACTTT

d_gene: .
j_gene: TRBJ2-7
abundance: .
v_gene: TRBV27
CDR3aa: CASSLGRDSSHEQYF
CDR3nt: TGTGCCAGCAGTTTAGGCCGGGACTCCTCCCACGAGCAGTACTTC

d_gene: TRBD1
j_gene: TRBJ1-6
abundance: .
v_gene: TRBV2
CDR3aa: CASSSGGAGSPLHF
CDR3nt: TGTGCCAGCAGTTCAGGGGGCGCCGGGTCACCCCTCCACTTT

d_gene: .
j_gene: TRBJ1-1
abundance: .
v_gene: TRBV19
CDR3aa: CASINLNTEAFF
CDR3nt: TGTGCCAGTATCAATCTGAACACTGAAGCTTTCTTT

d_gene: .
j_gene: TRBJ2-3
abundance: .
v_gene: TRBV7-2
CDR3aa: CASSLTPLASTDTQYF
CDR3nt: TGTGCCAGCAGCCTCACGCCGCTAGCGTCCACAGATACGCAGTATTTT

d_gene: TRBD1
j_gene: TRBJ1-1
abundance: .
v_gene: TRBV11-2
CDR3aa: CASTPQGEPSTEAFF
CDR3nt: TGTGCCAGCACCCCCCAGGGGGAGCCCAGCACTGAAGCTTTCTTT

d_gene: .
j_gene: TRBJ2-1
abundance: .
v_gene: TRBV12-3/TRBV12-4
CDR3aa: CASTISRHEQFF
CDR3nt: TGTGCCAGCACCATTTCCAGACACGAGCAGTTCTTC

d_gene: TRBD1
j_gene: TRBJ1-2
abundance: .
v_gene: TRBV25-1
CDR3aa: CATENDRDHGYTF
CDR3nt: TGTGCCACCGAAAATGACAGGGACCATGGCTACACCTTC

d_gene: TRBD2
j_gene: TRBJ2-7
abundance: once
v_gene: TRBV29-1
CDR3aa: CSGSSGPTYEQYF
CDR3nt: TGCAGTGGATCTAGCGGGCCGACCTACGAGCAGTACTTC

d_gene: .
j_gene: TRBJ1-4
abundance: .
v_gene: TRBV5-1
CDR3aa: CASSLTATNEKLFF
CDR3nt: TGCGCCAGCAGCCTGACAGCAACTAATGAAAAACTGTTTTTT

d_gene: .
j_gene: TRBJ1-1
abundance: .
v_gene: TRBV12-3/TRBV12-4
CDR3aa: CASSYTENTEAFF
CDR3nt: TGTGCCAGCAGTTACACCGAGAACACTGAAGCTTTCTTT

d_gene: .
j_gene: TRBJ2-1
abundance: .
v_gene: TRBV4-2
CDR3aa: CASSQDYRLNEQFF
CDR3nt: TGTGCCAGCAGCCAAGATTACAGGTTAAATGAGCAGTTCTTC

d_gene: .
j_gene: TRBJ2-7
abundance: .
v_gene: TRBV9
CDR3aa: CASGGQGREQYF
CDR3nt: TGTGCCAGCGGTGGTCAGGGTCGGGAGCAGTACTTC

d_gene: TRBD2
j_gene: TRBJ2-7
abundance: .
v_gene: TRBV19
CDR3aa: CASSLLRTSKFYEQYF
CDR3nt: TGTGCCAGTAGTCTCCTCCGGACTAGCAAATTCTACGAGCAGTACTTC

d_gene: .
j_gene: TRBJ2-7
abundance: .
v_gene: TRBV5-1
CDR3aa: CASSLNPGEGEQYF
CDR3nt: TGCGCCAGCAGCTTGAATCCGGGAGAGGGGGAGCAGTACTTC

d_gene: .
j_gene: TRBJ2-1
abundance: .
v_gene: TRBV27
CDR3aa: CATSTGVLAEQFF
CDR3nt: TGTGCCACCTCGACAGGAGTCCTCGCTGAGCAGTTCTTC

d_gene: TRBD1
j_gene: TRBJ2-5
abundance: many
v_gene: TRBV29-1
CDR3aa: CSVVETGLGTQYF
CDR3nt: TGCAGCGTTGTGGAGACAGGGCTGGGGACCCAGTACTTC

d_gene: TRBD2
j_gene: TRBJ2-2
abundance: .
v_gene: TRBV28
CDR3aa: CASSLGGAGGELFF
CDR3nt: TGTGCCAGCAGTTTGGGAGGGGCCGGCGGGGAGCTGTTTTTT

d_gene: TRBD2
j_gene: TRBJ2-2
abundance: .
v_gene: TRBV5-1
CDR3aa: CASSSGLAGSGELFF
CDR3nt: TGCGCCAGCAGCTCGGGACTAGCGGGATCCGGGGAGCTGTTTTTT

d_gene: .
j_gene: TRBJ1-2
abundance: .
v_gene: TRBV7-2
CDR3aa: CASSLDSGSGGYTF
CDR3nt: TGTGCCAGCAGCTTAGACAGCGGGTCAGGCGGCTACACCTTC

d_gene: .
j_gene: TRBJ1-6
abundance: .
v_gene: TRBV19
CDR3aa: CASRINTNSPLHF
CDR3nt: TGTGCCAGTAGGATCAACACAAATTCACCCCTCCACTTT

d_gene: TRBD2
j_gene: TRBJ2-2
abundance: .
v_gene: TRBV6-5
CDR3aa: CASSFPGGAGELFF
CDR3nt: TGTGCCAGCAGCTTCCCCGGGGGGGCCGGGGAGCTGTTTTTT

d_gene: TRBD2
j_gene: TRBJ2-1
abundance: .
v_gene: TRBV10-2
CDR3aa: CASSGGLAGGPSLNKQFF
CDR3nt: TGCGCCAGCAGTGGAGGACTAGCGGGAGGGCCTTCGTTAAATAAGCAGTTCTTC

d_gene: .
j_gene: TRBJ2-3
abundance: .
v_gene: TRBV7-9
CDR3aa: CASRPGRGLGDTQYF
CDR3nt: TGTGCCAGCAGGCCCGGGCGGGGGCTGGGAGATACGCAGTATTTT

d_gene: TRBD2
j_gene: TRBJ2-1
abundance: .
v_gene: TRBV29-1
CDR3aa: CSVAGLAGENEQFF
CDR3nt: TGCAGCGTGGCGGGACTAGCGGGAGAGAATGAGCAGTTCTTC

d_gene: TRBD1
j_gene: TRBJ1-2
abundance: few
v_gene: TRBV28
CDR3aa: CASTEGAGTNYGYTF
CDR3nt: TGTGCCAGCACCGAGGGGGCAGGCACTAACTATGGCTACACCTTC

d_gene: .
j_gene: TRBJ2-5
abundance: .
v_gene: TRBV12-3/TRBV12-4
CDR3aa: CASTSRGFETQYF
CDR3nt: TGTGCCAGCACCTCGCGGGGTTTTGAGACCCAGTACTTC

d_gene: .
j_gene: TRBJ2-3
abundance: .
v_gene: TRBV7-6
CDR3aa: CASSLGPRGSTDTQYF
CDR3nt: TGTGCCAGCAGCTTAGGGCCCCGAGGGAGCACAGATACGCAGTATTTT

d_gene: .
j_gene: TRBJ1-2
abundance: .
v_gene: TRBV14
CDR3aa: CASSQDARSYGYTF
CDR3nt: TGTGCCAGCAGCCAAGATGCGAGGAGCTATGGCTACACCTTC

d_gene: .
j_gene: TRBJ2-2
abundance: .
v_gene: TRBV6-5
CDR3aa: CASSYDYRRAGELFF
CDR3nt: TGTGCCAGCAGTTACGATTACAGGAGGGCCGGGGAGCTGTTTTTT

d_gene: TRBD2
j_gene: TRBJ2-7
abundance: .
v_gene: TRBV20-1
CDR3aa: CSASLGTSGLEQYF
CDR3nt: TGCAGTGCTAGTCTCGGGACTAGCGGGCTCGAGCAGTACTTC

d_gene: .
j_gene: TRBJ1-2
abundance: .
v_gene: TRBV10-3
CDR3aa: CAIRDGGGGYTF
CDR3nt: TGTGCCATCAGAGACGGGGGAGGGGGCTACACCTTC

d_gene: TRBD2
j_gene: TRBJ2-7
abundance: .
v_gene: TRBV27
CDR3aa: CASSSTSGLSSYEQYF
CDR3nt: TGTGCCAGCAGTAGTACTAGCGGCCTGAGCTCCTACGAGCAGTACTTC

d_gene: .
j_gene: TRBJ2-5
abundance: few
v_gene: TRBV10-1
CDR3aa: CASSETAIQETQYF
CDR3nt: TGCGCCAGCAGTGAGACAGCTATCCAAGAGACCCAGTACTTC

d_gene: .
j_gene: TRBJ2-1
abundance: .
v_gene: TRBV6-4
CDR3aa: CASSDSGKGGAYNEQFF
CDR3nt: TGTGCCAGCAGTGACTCTGGGAAAGGGGGTGCCTACAATGAGCAGTTCTTC

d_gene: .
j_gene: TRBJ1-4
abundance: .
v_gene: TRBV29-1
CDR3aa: CSVEGLGGGLNEKLFF
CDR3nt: TGCAGCGTTGAAGGACTCGGGGGGGGTTTGAATGAAAAACTGTTTTTT

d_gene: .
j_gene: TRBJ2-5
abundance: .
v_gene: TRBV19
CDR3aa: CASSAGHQETQYF
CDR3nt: TGTGCCAGTAGTGCGGGACACCAAGAGACCCAGTACTTC

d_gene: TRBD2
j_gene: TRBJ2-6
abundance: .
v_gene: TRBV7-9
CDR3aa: CASSSGLTGANVLTF
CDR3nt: TGTGCCAGCAGCTCGGGACTAACTGGGGCCAACGTCCTGACTTTC

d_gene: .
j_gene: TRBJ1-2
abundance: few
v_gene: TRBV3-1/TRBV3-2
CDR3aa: CASSQVGGDYGYTF
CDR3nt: TGTGCCAGCAGCCAAGTAGGGGGAGACTATGGCTACACCTTC

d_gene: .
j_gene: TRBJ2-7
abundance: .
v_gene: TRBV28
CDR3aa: CASVANPSGYEQYF
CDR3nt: TGTGCCAGCGTTGCTAACCCGAGTGGCTACGAGCAGTACTTC

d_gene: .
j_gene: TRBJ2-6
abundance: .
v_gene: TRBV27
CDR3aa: CASSQISGANVLTF
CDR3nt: TGTGCCAGCAGTCAGATCTCTGGGGCCAACGTCCTGACTTTC

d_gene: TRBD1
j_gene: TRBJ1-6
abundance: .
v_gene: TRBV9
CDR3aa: CASSVRDSNSPLHF
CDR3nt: TGTGCCAGCAGCGTCCGGGACAGCAATTCACCCCTCCACTTT

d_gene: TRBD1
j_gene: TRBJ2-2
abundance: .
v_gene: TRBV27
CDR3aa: CASRDWTGGPGELFF
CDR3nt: TGTGCCAGCAGAGACTGGACAGGTGGGCCCGGGGAGCTGTTTTTT

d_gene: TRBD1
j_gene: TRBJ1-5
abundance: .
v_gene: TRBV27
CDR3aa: CASSLSTGQGGRQPQHF
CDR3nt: TGTGCCAGCAGTTTATCCACGGGACAGGGAGGAAGACAGCCCCAGCATTTT